This is a list of T cell receptor beta chains from one sample in a study of cytomegalovirus exposure and HLA in healthy donors. Some clones are missing from TCRdb's copy, which holds only in-frame ones; the method was immunoSEQ multiplex PCR. The profile shows about 96,000 clones, under 85% of them singletons. The specimen was PBMCs. Receptors originate from a man aged 50 to 60 in good health and CMV-seropositive. Both conserved end residues are part of each CDR3.

>TRBJ1-2|TRBV6-6
CASSWTGDYGYPF
>TRBJ1-6|TRBV30
CAGTGVYNSPLNF
>TRBJ1-2|TRBV5-5
CASSGTGLVYGYTF
>TRBJ1-2|TRBV4-2
CASSQEGTFDYGYTF
>TRBJ2-1|TRBV6-6
CASRTDTYNEQFF
>TRBJ1-5|TRBV10-3
CAISKEVNQPQHF
>TRBJ1-3|TRBV18
CASSPDGYSGNTIYF
>TRBJ2-2|TRBV12-5
CASGTGGTGELFF
>TRBJ1-5|TRBV7-2
CASSPETGYNQPQHF
>TRBJ1-3|TRBV7-9
CASSEATEIGNTIYF
>TRBJ2-2|TRBV6-4
CASSEQGAGELFF
>TRBJ2-5|TRBV11-2
CASSPTGTGTGETQYF
>TRBJ1-3|TRBV4-2
CASSQDYLTGRASGNTIYF
>TRBJ2-3|TRBV20-1
CSSLVTDTQYF
>TRBJ2-7|TRBV7-9
CSSSLGRGQNSYEQYF
>TRBJ2-5|TRBV21-1
CASRERTGDQETQYF
>TRBJ2-7|TRBV2
CASALPGQTYEQYF
>TRBJ2-7|TRBV28
CASRLGQARRDEQYF
>NA|TRBV5-4
CASSASRGTDTQHF
>TRBJ1-6|TRBV4-3
CASSQEGSSYNSPLNF
>TRBJ1-1|TRBV7-2
CASSLWQGRTEAFF
>TRBJ1-5|TRBV7-8
CASSLALGGNQPQHF
>TRBJ2-3|TRBV5-4
CASSLDGRVGDTQYF
>TRBJ1-6|TRBV7-6
CASSHDPRTGDWENSPLHF
>TRBJ2-7|TRBV28
CASSWNPGISREQYF
>TRBJ2-1|TRBV7-9
CASSSLRSSYNEQFF
>TRBJ2-7|TRBV12-5
CASGLAWTGDIYEQYF
>TRBJ1-5|TRBV19
CASSIFISSNQPQHF
>TRBJ1-1|TRBV19
CASSIVGTTNTEAFF
>TRBJ1-5|TRBV30
CAWRGQGGQPQHF
>TRBJ1-5|TRBV5-6
CASSEDSSNQPQHF
>TRBJ2-5|TRBV4-1
CASSPSSGLAAETQYF
>TRBJ1-1|TRBV30
CAWRRLNTEAFF
>TRBJ2-7|TRBV7-2
CASSVYTPPDEQYF